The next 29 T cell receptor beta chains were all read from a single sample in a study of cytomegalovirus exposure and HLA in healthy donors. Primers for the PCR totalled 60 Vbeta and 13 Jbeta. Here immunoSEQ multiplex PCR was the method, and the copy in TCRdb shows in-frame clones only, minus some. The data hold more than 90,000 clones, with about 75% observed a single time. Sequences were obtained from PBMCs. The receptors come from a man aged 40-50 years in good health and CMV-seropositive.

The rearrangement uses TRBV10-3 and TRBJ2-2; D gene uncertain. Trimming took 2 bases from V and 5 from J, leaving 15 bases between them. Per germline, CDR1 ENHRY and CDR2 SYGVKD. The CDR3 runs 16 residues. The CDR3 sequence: CAISEPPAGPTGELFF. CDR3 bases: TGTGCCATCAGTGAGCCCCCGGCAGGCCCGACCGGGGAGCTGTTTTTT.

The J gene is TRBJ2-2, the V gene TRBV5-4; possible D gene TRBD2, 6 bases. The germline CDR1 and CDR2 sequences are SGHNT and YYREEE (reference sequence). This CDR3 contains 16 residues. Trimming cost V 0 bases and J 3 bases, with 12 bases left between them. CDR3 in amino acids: CASSLVHGSDTGELFF. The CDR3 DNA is TGTGCCAGCAGCTTGGTACACGGGAGTGACACCGGGGAGCTGTTTTTT.

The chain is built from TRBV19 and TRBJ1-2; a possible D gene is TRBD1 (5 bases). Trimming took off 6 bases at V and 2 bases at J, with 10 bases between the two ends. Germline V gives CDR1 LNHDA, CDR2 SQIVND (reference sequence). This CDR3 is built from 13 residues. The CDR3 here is CASSDSLNYGYTF. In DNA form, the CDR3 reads TGTGCCAGTAGCGACAGTTTAAACTATGGCTACACCTTC.

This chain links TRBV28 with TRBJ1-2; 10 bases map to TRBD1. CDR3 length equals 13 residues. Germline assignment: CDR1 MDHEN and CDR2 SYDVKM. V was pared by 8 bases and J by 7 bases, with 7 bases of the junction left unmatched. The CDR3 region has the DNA TGTGCCAGCGCCACGACAGGGGGCCTTGGCTACACCTTC. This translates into CASATTGGLGYTF.

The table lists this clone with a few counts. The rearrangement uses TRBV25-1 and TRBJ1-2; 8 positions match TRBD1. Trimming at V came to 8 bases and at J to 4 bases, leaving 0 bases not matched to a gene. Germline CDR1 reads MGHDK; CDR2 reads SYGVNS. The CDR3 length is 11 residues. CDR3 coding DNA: TGTGCCAGCGGACAGGGCTATGGCTACACCTTC. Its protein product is CASGQGYGYTF.

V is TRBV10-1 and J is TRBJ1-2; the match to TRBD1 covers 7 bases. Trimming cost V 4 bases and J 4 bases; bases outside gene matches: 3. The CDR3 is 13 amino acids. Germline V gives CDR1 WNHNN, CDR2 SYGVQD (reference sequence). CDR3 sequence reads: CASSGGGSYGYTF. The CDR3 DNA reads TGCGCCAGCAGTGGAGGGGGCAGCTATGGCTACACCTTC.

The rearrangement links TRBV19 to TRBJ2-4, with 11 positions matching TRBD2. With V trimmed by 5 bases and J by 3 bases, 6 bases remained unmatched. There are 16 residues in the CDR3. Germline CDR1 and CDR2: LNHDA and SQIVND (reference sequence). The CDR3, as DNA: TGTGCCAGTAGTCAAGGACTAGCGGGTGGCAAAAACATTCAGTACTTC. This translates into CASSQGLAGGKNIQYF. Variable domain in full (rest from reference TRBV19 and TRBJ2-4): DGGITQSPKYLFRKEGQNVTLSCEQNLNHDAMYWYRQDPGQGLRLIYYSQIVNDFQKGDIAEGYSVSREKKESFPLTVTSAQKNPTAFYLCASSQGLAGGKNIQYFGAGTRLSVL.

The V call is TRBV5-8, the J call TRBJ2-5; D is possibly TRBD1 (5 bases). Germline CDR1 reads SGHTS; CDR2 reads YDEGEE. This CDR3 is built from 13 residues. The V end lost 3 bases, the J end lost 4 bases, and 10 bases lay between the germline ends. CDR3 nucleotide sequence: TGTGCCAGCAGCTCCCAGGGAAGAGAGACCCAGTACTTC. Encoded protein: CASSSQGRETQYF.

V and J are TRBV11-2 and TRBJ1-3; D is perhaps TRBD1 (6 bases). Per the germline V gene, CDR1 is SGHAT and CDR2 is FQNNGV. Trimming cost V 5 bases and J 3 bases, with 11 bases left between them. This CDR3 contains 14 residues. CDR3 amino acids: CASSKNRDGNTIYF. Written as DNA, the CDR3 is TGTGCCAGCAGCAAAAACAGGGATGGAAACACCATATATTTT.

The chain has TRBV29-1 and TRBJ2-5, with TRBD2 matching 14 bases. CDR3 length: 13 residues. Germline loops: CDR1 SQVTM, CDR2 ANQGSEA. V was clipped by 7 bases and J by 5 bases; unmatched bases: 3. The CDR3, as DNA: TGCAGCGCCAGGACTAGCGGGGGGGAGACCCAGTACTTC. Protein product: CSARTSGGETQYF. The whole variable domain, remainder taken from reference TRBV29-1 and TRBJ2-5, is SAVISQKPSRDICQRGTSLTIQCQVDSQVTMMFWYRQQPGQSLTLIATANQGSEATYESGFVIDKFPISRPNLTFSTLTVSNMSPEDSSIYLCSARTSGGETQYFGPGTRLLVL.

CDR3 DNA sequence: TGCGCCAGCAACCCAGGGGGCGGCTCTGGAAACACCATATATTTT. Translated: CASNPGGGSGNTIYF. This sequence joins TRBV5-1 and TRBJ1-3, with 8 bases identical to TRBD1. Trimming cost V 6 bases and J 0 bases; bases outside gene matches: 5. This CDR3 comprises 15 residues. The V gene's germline CDR1 is SGHRS and CDR2 YFSETQ.

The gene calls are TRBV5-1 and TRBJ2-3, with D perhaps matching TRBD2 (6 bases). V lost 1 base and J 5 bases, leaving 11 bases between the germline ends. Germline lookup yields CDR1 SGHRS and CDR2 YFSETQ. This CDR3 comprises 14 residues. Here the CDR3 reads CASSLSTSVDTQYF. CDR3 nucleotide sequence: TGCGCCAGCAGCTTGTCGACTAGTGTAGATACGCAGTATTTT.

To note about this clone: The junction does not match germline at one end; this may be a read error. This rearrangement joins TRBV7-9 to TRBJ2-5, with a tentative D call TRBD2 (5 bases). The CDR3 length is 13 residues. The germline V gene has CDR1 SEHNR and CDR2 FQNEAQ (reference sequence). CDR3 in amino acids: CSSSFRGRETQYF. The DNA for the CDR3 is TGTTCCAGCAGCTTCCGGGGTAGGGAGACCCAGTACTTC.

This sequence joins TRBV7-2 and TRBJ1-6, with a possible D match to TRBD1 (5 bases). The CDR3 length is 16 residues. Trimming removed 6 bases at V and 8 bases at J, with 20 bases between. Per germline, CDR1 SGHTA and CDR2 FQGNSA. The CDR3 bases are TGTGCCAGCAGTCCCGACAGACTTCTCGTGTATTCACCCCTCCACTTT. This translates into CASSPDRLLVYSPLHF.

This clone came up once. The CDR3, as DNA: TGCAGCGTTGAAGGTCTAGGAGAGCAGTACTTC. This gives the protein CSVEGLGEQYF. This chain links TRBV29-1 with TRBJ2-7; unclear D gene. The CDR3 length is 11 residues. V lost 1 base, J lost 7 bases, and 8 bases lay in between. Germline V lookup: CDR1 SQVTM, CDR2 ANQGSEA.

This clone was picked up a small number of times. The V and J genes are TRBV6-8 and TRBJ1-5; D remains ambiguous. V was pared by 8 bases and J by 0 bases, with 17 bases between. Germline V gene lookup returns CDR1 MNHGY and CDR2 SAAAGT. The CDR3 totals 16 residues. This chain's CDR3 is CASDRVPANSNQPQHF. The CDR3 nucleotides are TGTGCCAGCGATCGGGTGCCAGCTAATAGCAATCAGCCCCAGCATTTT.

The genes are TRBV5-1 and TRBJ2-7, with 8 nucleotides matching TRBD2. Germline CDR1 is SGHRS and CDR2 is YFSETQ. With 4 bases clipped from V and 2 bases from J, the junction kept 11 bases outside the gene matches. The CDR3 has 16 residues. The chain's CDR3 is CASSRKTSENAYEQYF. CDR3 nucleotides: TGCGCCAGCAGCCGGAAGACTAGCGAAAACGCCTACGAGCAGTACTTC. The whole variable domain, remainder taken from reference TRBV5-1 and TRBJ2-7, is KAGVTQTPRYLIKTRGQQVTLSCSPISGHRSVSWYQQTPGQGLQFLFEYFSETQRNKGNFPGRFSGRQFSNSRSEMNVSTLELGDSALYLCASSRKTSENAYEQYFGPGTRLTVT.

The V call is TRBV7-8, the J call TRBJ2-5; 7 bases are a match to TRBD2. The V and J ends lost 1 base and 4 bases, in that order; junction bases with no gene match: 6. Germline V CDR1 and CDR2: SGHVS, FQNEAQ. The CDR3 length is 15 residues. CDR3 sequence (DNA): TGTGCCAGCAGCTTAGTCGGAACGGGAGGAGAGACCCAGTACTTC. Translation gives CASSLVGTGGETQYF.

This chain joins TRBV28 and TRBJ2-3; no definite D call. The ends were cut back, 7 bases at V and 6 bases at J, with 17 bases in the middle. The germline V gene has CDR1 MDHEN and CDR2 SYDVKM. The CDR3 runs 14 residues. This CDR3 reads CASNALAESDTQYF. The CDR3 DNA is TGTGCCAGCAACGCTCTCGCCGAGTCGGATACGCAGTATTTT.

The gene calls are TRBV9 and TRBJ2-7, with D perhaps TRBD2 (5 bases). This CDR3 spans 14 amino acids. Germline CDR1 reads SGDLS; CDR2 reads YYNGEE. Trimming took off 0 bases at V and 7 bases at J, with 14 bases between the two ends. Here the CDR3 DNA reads TGTGCCAGCAGCGTAGATGGCAGGCCGGGAGAGCAGTACTTC. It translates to CASSVDGRPGEQYF.

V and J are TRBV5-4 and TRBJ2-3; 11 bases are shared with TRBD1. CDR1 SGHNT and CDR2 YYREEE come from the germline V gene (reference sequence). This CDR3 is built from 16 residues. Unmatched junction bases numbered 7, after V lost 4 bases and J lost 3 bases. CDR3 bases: TGTGCCAGCAGCACCAGGGACAGGGGGTCAACAGATACGCAGTATTTT. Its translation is CASSTRDRGSTDTQYF.

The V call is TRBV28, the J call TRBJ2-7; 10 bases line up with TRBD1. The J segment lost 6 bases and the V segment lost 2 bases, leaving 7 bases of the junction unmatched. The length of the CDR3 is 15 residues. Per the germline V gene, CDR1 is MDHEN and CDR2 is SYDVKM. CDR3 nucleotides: TGTGCCAGCAGTTTAGGGCCGGGACAGGGGCCCGAGCAGTACTTC. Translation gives CASSLGPGQGPEQYF.

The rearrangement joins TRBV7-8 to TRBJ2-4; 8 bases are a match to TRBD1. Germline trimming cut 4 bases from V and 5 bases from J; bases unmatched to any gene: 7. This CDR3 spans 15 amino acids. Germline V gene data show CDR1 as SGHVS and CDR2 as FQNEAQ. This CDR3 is CASSSLLTGENIQYF. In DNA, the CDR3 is TGTGCCAGCAGCTCCCTACTGACAGGGGAAAACATTCAGTACTTC.

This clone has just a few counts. The DNA of the CDR3 is TGTGCCAGCAGTTTATTTTCTCTCCGGGACAATGAGCAGTTCTTC. It yields the protein CASSLFSLRDNEQFF. V gene TRBV28 combines with J gene TRBJ2-1; unclear D gene. The CDR3 is 15 amino acids. The V end lost 1 base, the J end lost 5 bases, and 12 bases lay between the germline ends. Looked up from germline, CDR1 is MDHEN and CDR2 is SYDVKM.

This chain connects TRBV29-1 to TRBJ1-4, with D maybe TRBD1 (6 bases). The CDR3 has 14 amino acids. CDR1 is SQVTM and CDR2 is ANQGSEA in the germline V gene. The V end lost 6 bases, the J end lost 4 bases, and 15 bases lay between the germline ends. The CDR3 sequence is CSVSSTGYNEKLFF. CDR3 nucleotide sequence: TGCAGCGTCTCCTCGACAGGTTATAATGAAAAACTGTTTTTT.

DNA of the CDR3: TGTGCCAGCAGCAGAACGCCGGGCGGAACAGGGGATTCACCCCTCCACTTT. It codes for CASSRTPGGTGDSPLHF. The genes are TRBV9 and TRBJ1-6; 7 nucleotides match TRBD1. V shed 4 bases, J shed 8 bases, and the junction held 15 bases outside the gene matches. The CDR3 sequence is 17 residues long. CDR1 and CDR2 from the germline V gene are SGDLS and YYNGEE.

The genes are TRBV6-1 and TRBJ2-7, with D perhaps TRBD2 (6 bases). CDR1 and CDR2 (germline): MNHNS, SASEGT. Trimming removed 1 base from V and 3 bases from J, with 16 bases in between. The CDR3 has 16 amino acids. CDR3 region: CASSEDHPGLFYEQYF. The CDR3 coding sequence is TGTGCCAGCAGTGAAGACCACCCGGGACTGTTCTACGAGCAGTACTTC.

CDR3 protein: CASSGGFGLSSYEQYF. The CDR3 DNA follows: TGTGCCAGCTCGGGGGGTTTCGGGTTGAGCTCCTACGAGCAGTACTTC. The V call is TRBV14, the J call TRBJ2-7; 7 positions match TRBD2. The ends lost 8 bases at V and 0 bases at J; junction bases unmatched: 13. Germline V lookup: CDR1 SGHDN, CDR2 FVKESK. The CDR3 length is 16 residues. Variable domain in full (rest from reference TRBV14 and TRBJ2-7): EAGVTQFPSHSVIEKGQTVTLRCDPISGHDNLYWYRRVMGKEIKFLLHFVKESKQDESGMPNNRFLAERTGGTYSTLKVQPAELEDSGVYFCASSGGFGLSSYEQYFGPGTRLTVT.

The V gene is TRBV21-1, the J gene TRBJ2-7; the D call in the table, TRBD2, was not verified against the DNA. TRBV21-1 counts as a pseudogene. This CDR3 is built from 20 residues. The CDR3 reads CASSKVSRGLALFSSYEQYF. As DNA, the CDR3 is TGTGCCAGCAGCAAAGTGTCCCGGGGACTAGCGCTGTTTTCCTCCTACGAGCAGTACTTC.